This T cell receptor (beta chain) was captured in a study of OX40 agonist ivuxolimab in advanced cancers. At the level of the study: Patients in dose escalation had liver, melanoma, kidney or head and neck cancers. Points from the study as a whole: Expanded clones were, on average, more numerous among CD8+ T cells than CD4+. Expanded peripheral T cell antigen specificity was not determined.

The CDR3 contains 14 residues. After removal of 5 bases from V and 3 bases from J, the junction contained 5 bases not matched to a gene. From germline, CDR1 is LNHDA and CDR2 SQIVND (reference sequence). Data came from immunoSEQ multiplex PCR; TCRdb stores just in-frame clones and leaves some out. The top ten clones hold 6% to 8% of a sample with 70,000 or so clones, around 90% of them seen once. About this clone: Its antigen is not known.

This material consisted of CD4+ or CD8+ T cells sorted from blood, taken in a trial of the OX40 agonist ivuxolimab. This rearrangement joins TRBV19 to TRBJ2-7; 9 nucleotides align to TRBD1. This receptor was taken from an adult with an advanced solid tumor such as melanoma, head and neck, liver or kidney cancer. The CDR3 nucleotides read TGTGCCAGTAGTGAGGGACAGGGTGGCTACGAGCAGTACTTC. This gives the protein CASSEGQGGYEQYF.